Listed below are T cell receptor beta chains from one sample, sequenced in a study of blood T cell repertoires in COVID-19. Only in-frame clones appear in the TCRdb table, and some are missing; sequencing was by immunoSEQ multiplex PCR. The table has more than 300,000 clones, roughly 91% seen once; the top ten hold more than 0.95%. Source material: PBMCs or T cells enriched from blood (not recorded which). The receptors were gathered from a woman between 18 and 29 years old who had recovered from COVID-19. The CDR3 runs from the conserved cysteine through the conserved F or W. A D gene is named only where the DNA matches it firmly. Size tells how often a clone was seen (once, few, many) or the class of an expanded clone, and some rows leave it out.

J gene | D gene | V gene | clone size | CDR3 DNA | CDR3 protein
TRBJ2-3 | TRBD2 | TRBV13 | . | TGTGCCAGCAGCTTTAGCGGGGAGGATACGCAGTATTTT | CASSFSGEDTQYF
TRBJ2-2 | . | TRBV7-9 | . | TGTGCCAGCAGCTTATTGAAGGGGGCCGGGGAGCTGTTTTTT | CASSLLKGAGELFF
TRBJ1-2 | . | TRBV7-2 | . | TGTGCCAGCAGCTCAGACCCGGGTGGCTACACCTTC | CASSSDPGGYTF
TRBJ2-5 | TRBD1 | TRBV5-1 | once | TGCGCCACCTCAGGCCAGGGACAGGGGGCAGTTGAGACCCAGTACTTC | CATSGQGQGAVETQYF
TRBJ1-1 | TRBD1 | TRBV6-2/TRBV6-3 | . | TGTGCCAGCAGACCTGGACAGGGGGGGTGGTACACTGAAGCTTTCTTT | CASRPGQGGWYTEAFF
TRBJ1-1 | . | TRBV20-1 | few | TGCAGTGCTAGACGTAACACTGAAGCTTTCTTT | CSARRNTEAFF
TRBJ2-5 | TRBD2 | TRBV7-8 | . | TGTGCCAGCAGTTGGACTCTAGCGGGGGAAGAGACCCAGTACTTC | CASSWTLAGEETQYF
TRBJ1-4 | . | TRBV6-5 | . | TGTGCCAGCAGTAATGGGAGGGGTAATCAAAAACTGTTTTTT | CASSNGRGNQKLFF
TRBJ2-5 | TRBD1 | TRBV6-5 | . | TGTGCCAGCAGGCGCGACAGGGTAGTTAGGGAGACCCAGTACTTC | CASRRDRVVRETQYF
TRBJ2-2 | . | TRBV19 | . | TGTGCCAGTAGTATAGGGCAGGGGTCTCGGACCGGGGAGCTGTTTTTT | CASSIGQGSRTGELFF
TRBJ1-5 | . | TRBV27 | . | TGTGCCAGCAGTTTATGGGGGGGCGGTCAGCCCCAGCATTTT | CASSLWGGGQPQHF
TRBJ1-1 | . | TRBV9 | . | TGTGCCAGCAGCGGGGACACGCAAGCTTTCTTT | CASSGDTQAFF
TRBJ2-2 | TRBD2 | TRBV28 | . | TGTGCCAGCAGTTACCCCCTTCCGGGGGGGACCGGGGAGCTGTTTTTT | CASSYPLPGGTGELFF
TRBJ2-1 | . | TRBV5-1 | . | TGCGCCAGCAGCTTGTACTCAGGGGCCGGCAATGAGCAGTTCTTC | CASSLYSGAGNEQFF
TRBJ2-3 | TRBD1 | TRBV6-5 | . | TGTGCCAGCAGTTACGGGACAGGGGGACATACGCAGTATTTT | CASSYGTGGHTQYF
TRBJ2-5 | . | TRBV6-6 | . | TGTGCCAGCAGAGAGACGACAGGACTAGAGGGGGAGACCCAGTACTTC | CASRETTGLEGETQYF
TRBJ1-3 | . | TRBV30 | . | TGTGCCTGGAGTCTGGACAGCTCTGGAAACACCATATATTTT | CAWSLDSSGNTIYF
TRBJ2-3 | TRBD2 | TRBV7-9 | . | TGTGCCAGCCTACTAGCGGGGGGGGGCACAGATACGCAGTATTTT | CASLLAGGGTDTQYF
TRBJ1-2 | TRBD1 | TRBV28 | . | TGTGCCAGCAGCGCCGTTTTAGGGACAGGGGAGACTGAGGGCTACACCTTC | CASSAVLGTGETEGYTF
TRBJ1-5 | . | TRBV18 | . | TGTGCCAGCTCCCTGACAGGAAGCAATCAGCCCCAGCATTTT | CASSLTGSNQPQHF
TRBJ2-3 | . | TRBV30 | . | TGTGCCTGGAGATTACGACAGTCGGAAGTCGCAGATACGCAGTATTTT | CAWRLRQSEVADTQYF
TRBJ2-7 | TRBD1 | TRBV19 | . | TGTGCCAGTAGTACTGCGTCAGGGGGTACGCGAGCCTACGAGCAGTACTTC | CASSTASGGTRAYEQYF
TRBJ2-2 | TRBD1 | TRBV12-5 | few | TGTGCTAGTGGTTTGCACAGGGGATGGAACACCGGGGAGCTGTTTTTT | CASGLHRGWNTGELFF
TRBJ2-7 | . | TRBV29-1 | . | TGCAGCGTTGTAAGGGGTTACGAGCAGTACTTC | CSVVRGYEQYF
TRBJ2-5 | TRBD1 | TRBV13 | . | TGTGCCAGCAGCTTAATGTCGGGACAGCAAGAGACCCAGTACTTC | CASSLMSGQQETQYF
TRBJ1-2 | TRBD1 | TRBV27 | . | TGTGCCAGCAGTTCCGACGACAGGGGGCGAGCGGGCTACACCTTC | CASSSDDRGRAGYTF
TRBJ1-6 | . | TRBV3-1/TRBV3-2 | . | TGTGCCAGCAGCCATGGCCGAGGGACACCCCTCCACTTT | CASSHGRGTPLHF
TRBJ2-4 | TRBD1 | TRBV5-1 | . | TGCGCCAGCAGCTTGCAGGGGGCGGCCAAAAACATTCAGTACTTC | CASSLQGAAKNIQYF
TRBJ2-3 | TRBD2 | TRBV30 | . | TGTGCCTGGAGCCCCGGCGGGGGGGCCGGTACGCAGTATTTT | CAWSPGGGAGTQYF
TRBJ2-1 | TRBD2 | TRBV4-2 | . | TGTGCCAGCAGCCAAGGGACAGGACTAGCGAGTGAGCAGTTCTTC | CASSQGTGLASEQFF
TRBJ1-6 | . | TRBV9 | . | TGTGCCAGCAGCGAGGGGGAGGGGGTCGGTTCACCCCTCCACTTT | CASSEGEGVGSPLHF
TRBJ1-2 | . | TRBV5-6 | . | TGTGCCAGCAGCTTGATGTCATTGGCTGATGGCTACACCTTC | CASSLMSLADGYTF
TRBJ1-4 | TRBD1 | TRBV30 | few | TGTGCCTGGAGTATCGACAGGGATAATGAAAAACTGTTTTTT | CAWSIDRDNEKLFF
TRBJ1-1 | . | TRBV28 | few | TGTGCCAGCAAGGGGTCGAAGGGGATGAACACTGAAGCTTTCTTT | CASKGSKGMNTEAFF
TRBJ1-2 | . | TRBV7-3 | . | TGTGCCAGCAGTTTAAAGGGGGATGACTATGGCTACACCTTC | CASSLKGDDYGYTF